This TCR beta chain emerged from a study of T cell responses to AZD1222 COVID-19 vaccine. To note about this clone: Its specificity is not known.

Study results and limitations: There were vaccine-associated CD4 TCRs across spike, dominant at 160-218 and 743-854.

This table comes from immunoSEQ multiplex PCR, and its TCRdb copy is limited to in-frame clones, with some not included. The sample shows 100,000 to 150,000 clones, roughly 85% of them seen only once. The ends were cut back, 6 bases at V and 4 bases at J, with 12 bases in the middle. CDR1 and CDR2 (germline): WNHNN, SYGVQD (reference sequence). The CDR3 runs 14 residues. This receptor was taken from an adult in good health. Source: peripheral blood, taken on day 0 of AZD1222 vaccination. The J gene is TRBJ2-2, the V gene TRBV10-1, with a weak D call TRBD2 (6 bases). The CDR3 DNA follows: TGCGCCAGCAGCCCGGGGGATACCACCGGGGAGCTGTTTTTT. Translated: CASSPGDTTGELFF.